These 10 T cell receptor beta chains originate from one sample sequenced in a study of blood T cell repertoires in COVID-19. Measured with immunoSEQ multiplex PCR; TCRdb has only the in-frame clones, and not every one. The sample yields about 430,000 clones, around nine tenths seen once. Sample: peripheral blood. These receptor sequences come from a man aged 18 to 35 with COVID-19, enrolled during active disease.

The CDR3 reads CASSVSGGGPTDTQYF. The CDR3 DNA is TGTGCCAGCAGCGTATCTGGGGGGGGGCCCACAGATACGCAGTATTTT. The rearrangement links TRBV9 to TRBJ2-3, with D possibly being TRBD2 (7 bases). The germline V gene has CDR1 SGDLS and CDR2 YYNGEE. The CDR3 covers 16 residues. Trimming stripped 1 base from V and 2 bases from J, with 14 bases between.

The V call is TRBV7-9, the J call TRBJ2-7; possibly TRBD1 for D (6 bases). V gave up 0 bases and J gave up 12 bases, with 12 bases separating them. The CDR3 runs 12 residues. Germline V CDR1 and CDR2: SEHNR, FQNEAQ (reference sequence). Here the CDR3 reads CASSLAEQGRYF. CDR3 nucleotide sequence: TGTGCCAGCAGCTTAGCGGAACAGGGCCGGTACTTC.

CDR3 sequence reads: CASSYGTGHQPQHF. The CDR3 DNA is TGTGCCAGCAGTTACGGGACAGGGCATCAGCCCCAGCATTTT. The gene calls are TRBV6-2 or TRBV6-3 and TRBJ1-5; 9 bases are a match to TRBD1. The CDR3 runs 14 residues. CDR1 and CDR2 (germline): MNHEY, SVGEGT. The trim removed 2 bases at V and 5 bases at J, leaving 1 base unmatched.

This CDR3 reads CASSLATMNTEAFF. The CDR3, as DNA: TGTGCCAGCAGTTTGGCCACCATGAACACTGAAGCTTTCTTT. This chain uses TRBV28 with TRBJ1-1; D is unclear. The germline gives CDR1 MDHEN, CDR2 SYDVKM. The CDR3 runs 14 residues. Trimming removed 3 bases from V and 0 bases from J, with 8 bases in between.

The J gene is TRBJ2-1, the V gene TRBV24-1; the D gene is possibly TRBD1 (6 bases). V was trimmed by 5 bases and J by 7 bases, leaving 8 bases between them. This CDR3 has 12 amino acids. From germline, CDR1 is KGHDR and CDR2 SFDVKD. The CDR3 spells CATSAGVNEQFF. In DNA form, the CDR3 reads TGTGCCACCAGTGCAGGGGTGAATGAGCAGTTCTTC.

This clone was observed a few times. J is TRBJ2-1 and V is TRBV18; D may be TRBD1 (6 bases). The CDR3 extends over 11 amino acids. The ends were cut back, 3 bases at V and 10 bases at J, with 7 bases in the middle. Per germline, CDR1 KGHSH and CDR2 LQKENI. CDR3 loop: CASSPQGEQFF. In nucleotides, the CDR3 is TGTGCCAGCTCACCCCAGGGGGAGCAGTTCTTC. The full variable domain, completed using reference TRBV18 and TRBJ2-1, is NAGVMQNPRHLVRRRGQEARLRCSPMKGHSHVYWYRQLPEEGLKFMVYLQKENIIDESGMPKERFSAEFPKEGPSILRIQQVVRGDSAAYFCASSPQGEQFFGPGTRLTVL.

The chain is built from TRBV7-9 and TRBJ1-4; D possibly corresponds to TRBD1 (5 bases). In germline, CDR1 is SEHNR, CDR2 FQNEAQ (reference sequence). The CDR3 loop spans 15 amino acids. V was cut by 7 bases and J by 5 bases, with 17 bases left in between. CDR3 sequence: CASTPNSSGNEKLFF. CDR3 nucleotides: TGTGCCAGCACCCCCAACTCCTCAGGGAATGAAAAACTGTTTTTT.

CDR3: CASSPTGTSGSTGELFF. In DNA, the CDR3 is TGTGCCAGCAGCCCTACCGGGACTAGCGGGAGCACCGGGGAGCTGTTTTTT. V gene TRBV7-2 combines with J gene TRBJ2-2, with 14 bases fitting TRBD2. Germline V lookup: CDR1 SGHTA, CDR2 FQGNSA. This CDR3 is built from 17 residues. J lost 4 bases, V lost 5 bases, and 6 bases had no gene match.

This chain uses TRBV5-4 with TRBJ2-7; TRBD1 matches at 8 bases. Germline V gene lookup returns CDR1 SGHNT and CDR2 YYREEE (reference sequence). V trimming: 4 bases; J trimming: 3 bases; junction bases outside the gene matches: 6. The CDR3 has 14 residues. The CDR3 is CASSRGTGNYEQYF. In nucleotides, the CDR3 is TGTGCCAGCAGCAGGGGGACAGGAAACTACGAGCAGTACTTC.

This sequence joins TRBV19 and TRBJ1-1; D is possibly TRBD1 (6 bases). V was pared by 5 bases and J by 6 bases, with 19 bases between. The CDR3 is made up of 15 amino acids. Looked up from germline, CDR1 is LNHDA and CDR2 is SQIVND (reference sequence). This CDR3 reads CASSALPRGEAEAFF. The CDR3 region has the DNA TGTGCCAGTAGTGCCCTCCCCAGGGGCGAAGCTGAAGCTTTCTTT.